This T cell receptor (beta chain) came from a study of shared clonotypes between healthy human individuals. Findings and limits, study-wide: The sampled material consisted only of blood, and tissue repertoires are likely to differ. Generally, naive subsets (rather than memory subsets) showed larger estimated richness.

For this clone: Its antigen is unidentified.

Per germline, CDR1 SGDLS and CDR2 YYNGEE. The CDR3 length is 13 residues. The ends lost 4 bases at V and 3 bases at J; junction bases unmatched: 2. Naive CD8 cells, CD45RO-negative and positively selected for CCR7, excluded terminally differentiated effector memory CD45RA+ cells. A roughly 200 ng quantity of DNA, 25,000 to 35,000 T cell genomes, went into the sorted-subset replicate PCRs. Measured with immunoSEQ multiplex PCR; TCRdb has only the in-frame clones, and not every one. The sample records approximately 2,200,000 clones, approximately 94% being singletons. The sequence derives from a man between 18 and 35 years old in good health. Some clones in this sample may be carry-over from other donors' samples. The specimen sequenced was naive CD8+ T cells from PBMCs. The chain couples TRBV9 to TRBJ2-5, with 8 bases matching TRBD1. The CDR3 region is CASSKDREETQYF. Here the CDR3 DNA reads TGTGCCAGCAGCAAGGACAGGGAAGAGACCCAGTACTTC.